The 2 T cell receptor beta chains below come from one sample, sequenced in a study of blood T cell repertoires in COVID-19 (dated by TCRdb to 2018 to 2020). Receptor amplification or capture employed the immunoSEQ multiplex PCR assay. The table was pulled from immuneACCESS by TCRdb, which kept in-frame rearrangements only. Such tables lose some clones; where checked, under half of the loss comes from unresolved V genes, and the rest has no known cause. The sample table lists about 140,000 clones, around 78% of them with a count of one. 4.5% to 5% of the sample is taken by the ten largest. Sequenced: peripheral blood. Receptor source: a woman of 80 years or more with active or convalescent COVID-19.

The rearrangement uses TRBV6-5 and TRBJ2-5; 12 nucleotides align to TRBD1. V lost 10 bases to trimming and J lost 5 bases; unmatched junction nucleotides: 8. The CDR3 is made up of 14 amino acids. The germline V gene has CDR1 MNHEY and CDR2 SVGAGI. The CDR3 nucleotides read TGTGCCATCGCCGGGACAGGGGGCTACGAGACCCAGTACTTC. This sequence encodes CAIAGTGGYETQYF.

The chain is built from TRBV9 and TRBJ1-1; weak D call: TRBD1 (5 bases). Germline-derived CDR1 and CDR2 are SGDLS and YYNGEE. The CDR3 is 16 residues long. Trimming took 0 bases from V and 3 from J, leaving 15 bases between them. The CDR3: CASSVGVRAGDTEAFF. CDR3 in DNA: TGTGCCAGCAGCGTAGGGGTTAGGGCGGGGGACACTGAAGCTTTCTTT.